These T cell receptor beta chains were read from a single sample in a study of cytomegalovirus exposure and HLA in healthy donors. Sequencing used immunoSEQ multiplex PCR; TCRdb keeps in-frame clones, though not all of them. The sample contains around 150,000 clones, around 81% of which appear only once. The sample was PBMCs. The origin of the receptors is a man younger than 40 in good health and CMV-seropositive. Each CDR3 is given with its conserved first and last residue. Fields, in order: V gene, CDR3 length, clone size, D gene, J gene, CDR3 DNA, CDR3 protein. A D gene is named only where the DNA matches it firmly. The size entry is marked missing in some rows and otherwise reads once, few, many or a size class.

>TRBV30|14|NA|TRBD2|TRBJ2-4
TGTGCCTGGAGACCACGGGGGGATCAAAACATTCAGTACTTC
CAWRPRGDQNIQYF
>TRBV9|17|NA|TRBD2|TRBJ2-3
TGTGCCAGCAGCGTAGATATTAGCGGGGGTAGCACAGATACGCAGTATTTT
CASSVDISGGSTDTQYF
>TRBV18|15|NA|TRBD1|TRBJ1-5
TGTGCCAGCTCACCTTGGACAGGGACAGATCAGCCCCAGCATTTT
CASSPWTGTDQPQHF
>TRBV11-2|12|NA|NA|TRBJ2-5
TGTGCCAGCAGCTCTGTAGTAGAGACCCAGTACTTC
CASSSVVETQYF
>TRBV4-3|18|NA|NA|TRBJ1-1
TGCGCCAGCAGCCAGGGAGCACCAAAACAGGGATTGAACACTGAAGCTTTCTTT
CASSQGAPKQGLNTEAFF
>TRBV4-2|20|NA|TRBD1|TRBJ2-6
TGTGCCAGCACCATGGGTGTGGGGCAGGGGGCGCGCACTGGGGCCAACGTCCTGACTTTC
CASTMGVGQGARTGANVLTF
>TRBV7-9|14|few|NA|TRBJ2-7
TGTGCCAGCAGAAACGACCGGGGGACCTACGAGCAGTACTTC
CASRNDRGTYEQYF
>TRBV12-5|16|NA|TRBD1|TRBJ1-2
TGTGCTAGTGGTTTTACCCGGGACAGTCACAACTATGGCTACACCTTC
CASGFTRDSHNYGYTF
>TRBV5-4|13|NA|NA|TRBJ1-5
TGTGCCAGCAGCCCGGACATTGCTCAGCCCCAGCATTTT
CASSPDIAQPQHF
>TRBV15|14|NA|TRBD2|TRBJ2-5
TGTGCCACCAGCCCCCGGGGGGGCCGTTGGTCCCAGTACTTC
CATSPRGGRWSQYF
>TRBV5-1|14|once|NA|TRBJ2-7
TGCGCCAGCAGCTTGGAGTTGGGGAGCTACGAGCAGTACTTC
CASSLELGSYEQYF
>TRBV6-1|13|NA|TRBD1|TRBJ1-3
TGTGCGGCGGCAGGGGGCAATGGAAACACCATATATTTT
CAAAGGNGNTIYF
>TRBV27|19|NA|TRBD2|TRBJ2-5
TGTGCCAGCACCAGACGAAGGACTTCCAGGACGGGGGGGCAAGAGACCCAGTACTTC
CASTRRRTSRTGGQETQYF
>TRBV9|11|NA|NA|TRBJ1-2
TGTGCCTACTTAAGTAATTATGGCTACACCTTC
CAYLSNYGYTF
>TRBV5-6|15|NA|TRBD2|TRBJ2-1
TGTGCCAGCAGCTTGGGACTAGCGGTGGGCAATGAGCAGTTCTTC
CASSLGLAVGNEQFF
>TRBV11-2|17|NA|TRBD2|TRBJ2-1
TGTGCCAGCAGCCCCCGGGGGGGTCTGAGCTCCTACAATGAGCAGTTCTTC
CASSPRGGLSSYNEQFF
>TRBV7-9|11|NA|NA|TRBJ2-5
TGTGCCAGCAGCCCGGAGAAGACCCAGTACTTC
CASSPEKTQYF